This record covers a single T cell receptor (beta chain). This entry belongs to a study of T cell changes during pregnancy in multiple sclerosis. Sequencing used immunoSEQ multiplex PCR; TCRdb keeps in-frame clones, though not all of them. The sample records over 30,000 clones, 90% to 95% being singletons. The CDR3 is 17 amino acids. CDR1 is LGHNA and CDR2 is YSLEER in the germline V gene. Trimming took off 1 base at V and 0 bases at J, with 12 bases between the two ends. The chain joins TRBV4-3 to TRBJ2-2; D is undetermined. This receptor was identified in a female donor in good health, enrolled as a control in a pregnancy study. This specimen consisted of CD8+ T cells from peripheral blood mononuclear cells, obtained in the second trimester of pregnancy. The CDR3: CASSQGPVPPNTGELFF. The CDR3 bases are TGCGCCAGCAGCCAAGGCCCGGTTCCCCCGAACACCGGGGAGCTGTTTTTT.